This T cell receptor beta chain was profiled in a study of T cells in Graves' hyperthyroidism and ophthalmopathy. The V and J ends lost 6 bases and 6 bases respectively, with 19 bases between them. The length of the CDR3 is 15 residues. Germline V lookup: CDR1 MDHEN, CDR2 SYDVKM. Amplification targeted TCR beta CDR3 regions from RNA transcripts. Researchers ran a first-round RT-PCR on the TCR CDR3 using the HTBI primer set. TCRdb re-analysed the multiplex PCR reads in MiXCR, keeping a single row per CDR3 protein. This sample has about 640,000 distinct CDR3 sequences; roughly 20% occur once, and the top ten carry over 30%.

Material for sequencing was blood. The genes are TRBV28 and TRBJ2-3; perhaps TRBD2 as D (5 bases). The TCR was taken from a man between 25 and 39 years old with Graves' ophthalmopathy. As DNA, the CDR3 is TGTGCCAGCAGCCCCTGGAGGCTGATGGGGGATACGCAGTATTTT. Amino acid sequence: CASSPWRLMGDTQYF. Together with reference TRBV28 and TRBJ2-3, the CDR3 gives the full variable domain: DVKVTQSSRYLVKRTGEKVFLECVQDMDHENMFWYRQDPGLGLRLIYFSYDVKMKEKGDIPEGYSVSREKKERFSLILESASTNQTSMYLCASSPWRLMGDTQYFGPGTRLTVL.